The clone carrying this T cell receptor beta chain was seen repeatedly, ten times or more. Its target is not known. The data originate from a study of early T cells in non-severe SARS-CoV-2 infection. The overall study: Bulk RNA isolated from unsorted whole blood underwent sequencing; chains were not paired. Study-wide results and limits: There was a bias toward anti-spike CD8 responses in VDJdb matching, which missed private and CD4 specificities.

The CDR3 sequence is 14 residues long. Between the trimmed V and J ends, which lost 7 bases and 2 bases, there was a span of 14 bases. The germline V gene encodes CDR1 MNHEY and CDR2 SMNVEV (reference sequence). Unique molecular identifiers were attached to individual cDNA molecules. Via MiXCR, TCRdb re-called the 5' RACE reads, giving one row per CDR3 protein. The sample includes some 60,000 distinct CDR3 sequences, 10% of them seen just once. The receptor was isolated from an adult who was a healthcare worker with PCR-confirmed SARS-CoV-2 infection or an uninfected control (not recorded which). Sequenced: whole blood. The rearrangement uses TRBV27 and TRBJ1-1, with D perhaps matching TRBD1 (5 bases). As DNA, the CDR3 is TGTGCCAGCAATAGTCGGGGGACCAACACTGAAGCTTTCTTT. It codes for CASNSRGTNTEAFF.